The subject of this entry is one TCR beta chain. The target antigen is unknown. The data were taken from a study of T cell repertoires in cytomegalovirus infection. Looking at the study overall: CMV epitopes, recently identified HLA-C-restricted and well-studied HLA-B-restricted, were used. An indication of both CMV infection and matching HLA type came from public TCR beta signatures.

V was pared by 4 bases and J by 4 bases, with 11 bases between. The CDR3 length is 14 residues. Study-wide results and caveats: Carriage of CMV together with the relevant HLA was identifiable through cumulative public TCR beta family frequency. Dominating the ex vivo response were HLA-C-restricted CMV-specific TCR beta clonotypes.

TCRdb re-called the reads through MiXCR, storing one row per CDR3 protein. The sample lists about 480,000 distinct CDR3 sequences, 33% occurring once. The J gene is TRBJ1-5, the V gene TRBV12-3 or TRBV12-4; TRBD1 is a possible D gene (5 bases). The sequence was collected from a human donor in good health (CMV status not recorded). Some clones in this sample may be carry-over from other donors' samples. The starting material was cultured PBMCs, obtained from culture after CMV antigen stimulation. This chain's CDR3 is CASSWHRGNQPQHF. Here the CDR3 DNA reads TGTGCCAGCAGTTGGCACCGGGGGAATCAGCCCCAGCATTTT.